This T cell receptor beta chain emerged from a study of blood T cell repertoires in COVID-19. Study in general: COVID-19 samples from acute and convalescent phases originated in the United States, Italy and Spain. The analysed material was cDNA or gDNA that came from T cells, B-cell-depleted T cells, or PBMCs.

The CDR3 runs 16 residues. Germline V gene sequence: CDR1 SGDLS, CDR2 YYNGEE. The V and J ends lost 0 bases and 4 bases respectively, with 14 bases between them. Here immunoSEQ multiplex PCR was the method, and the copy in TCRdb shows in-frame clones only, minus some. There are about 120,000 clones in the sample; 80% to 90% occur only once, and less than 1.5% lies in the top ten. The chain links TRBV9 to TRBJ1-3, with TRBD1 as a possible D gene (5 bases). The sequence came from a man aged 40-55 years with acute or convalescent COVID-19. The sequencing sample was made of peripheral blood. CDR3 in DNA: TGTGCCAGCAGCGTAGTAGGGGCCGTATCCGGAAACACCATATATTTT. Its translation is CASSVVGAVSGNTIYF. Drawing the rest from reference TRBV9 and TRBJ1-3, the complete variable domain is DSGVTQTPKHLITATGQRVTLRCSPRSGDLSVYWYQQSLDQGLQFLIQYYNGEERAKGNILERFSAQQFPDLHSELNLSSLELGDSALYFCASSVVGAVSGNTIYFGEGSWLTVV.